Sequencing of this TCR beta chain was carried out in a study of regulatory T cells in long-lasting Graves disease. Germline V gene lookup returns CDR1 KGHDR and CDR2 SFDVKD. The length of the CDR3 is 15 residues. Trimming at V came to 10 bases and at J to 2 bases, leaving 8 bases not matched to a gene. The TCR beta library used iRepertoire HTBI primers with Arm-PCR amplification of CDR3. TCRdb re-called the multiplex PCR reads with MiXCR, one entry per CDR3 protein. The repertoire consists of about 470,000 distinct CDR3 sequences, with around 15% occurring once and the leading ten covering 9.5% to 15%. This clonotype was seen a handful of times. No antigen is known for it. The time point is: newly diagnosed GD, antithyroid drugs for less than 3 months. Scientists built the TCR library using RNA that was extracted from PBMCs. Study-level results: Newly diagnosed disease favored TRBV20-1 and TRBJ2-1 over persistent disease.

These data were likewise used in another study, on T cells in Graves' hyperthyroidism and ophthalmopathy.

Sequences were derived from peripheral blood mononuclear cells (PBMCs), sampled at new diagnosis, from a patient treated with antithyroid drugs. This rearrangement joins TRBV24-1 to TRBJ2-1; TRBD1 matches at 9 bases. This TCR derives from a man between 35 and 55 years old with Graves disease. The CDR3 coding sequence is TGTGCCACAAGTATGGGACAGGGAACCTACAATGAGCAGTTCTTC. Translation gives CATSMGQGTYNEQFF.